This TCR beta chain emerged from a study of T-cell memory formation after mild COVID-19. Whole-study results and caveats: Clonal second-wave expansions that peaked on day 37 had unconfirmed SARS-CoV-2 specificity.

A word on this clonotype: Its target is unknown.

A 5'RACE reaction primed in the constant segment made cDNA libraries of TCR alpha and TCR beta, and these carried sample barcodes and UMIs. TCRdb analysed the 5' RACE reads with MiXCR anew, one entry per CDR3 protein. The sample yields about 400,000 distinct CDR3 sequences, approximately 16% seen once. Input material: PBMCs or a T cell subset sorted from them (not recorded which). The clonotype comes from a man aged 18 to 29 who had mild COVID-19 (a few samples of this study predate the infection). Cell type and time point are not known.

DNA of the CDR3: TGTGCCAGCAGGTCCCAGAACCAAGAGACCCAGTACTTC. Its protein product is CASRSQNQETQYF. The chain uses TRBV12-3 or TRBV12-4 and TRBJ2-5; D gene unclear. V was clipped by 6 bases and J by 0 bases, with 8 bases between them. This CDR3 has 13 amino acids.